One sample yielded the 32 T cell receptor beta chains listed below, sequenced in a study of post-analysis software for immune sequencing data. These receptors have no known antigen. Study-wide points: Relative to controls, patients had 4 or 5 TRBV segments at higher frequency, with TRBV5-6, TRBV5-1 and TRBV20-1 among these.

Unique molecular identifiers had been added to the TCR beta cDNA libraries. TCRdb used MiXCR to reprocess the PCR reads, holding one entry per CDR3 protein. In the table there are around 710,000 distinct CDR3 sequences, 35% to 55% of which are singletons. The sample comprised blood. The receptor source for this set is a girl between 5 and 17 years old with multiple sclerosis.

This clonotype was detected only a few times. The V gene is TRBV6-5, the J gene TRBJ2-1; 11 bases are a match to TRBD2. CDR3 length: 16 amino acids. V lost 5 bases and J lost 4; bases outside the gene matches: 7. In germline, CDR1 is MNHEY, CDR2 SVGAGI. This CDR3 is CASSPLGLAAYNEQFF. CDR3 nucleotides: TGTGCCAGCAGTCCGCTGGGACTAGCGGCATACAATGAGCAGTTCTTC.

This chain joins TRBV7-2 and TRBJ2-1; the match to TRBD2 covers 9 bases. With 8 bases clipped from V and 8 bases from J, the junction kept 10 bases outside the gene matches. The CDR3 runs to 14 residues. In germline, CDR1 is SGHTA, CDR2 FQGNSA. CDR3 residues: CASSNSGRIDEQFF. The CDR3 DNA is TGTGCCAGCTCAAACAGCGGGAGGATAGATGAGCAGTTCTTC.

The J gene is TRBJ2-1, the V gene TRBV5-1, with TRBD2 matching over 7 bases. Germline loops: CDR1 SGHRS, CDR2 YFSETQ. The CDR3 totals 14 residues. V was pared by 8 bases and J by 0 bases, with 5 bases of the junction left unmatched. The CDR3 nucleotides are TGCGCCAGTTACAGCGGGACCTCCTACAATGAGCAGTTCTTC. Its translation is CASYSGTSYNEQFF.

Only a few counts were recorded for this clonotype. The chain couples TRBV2 to TRBJ2-7; TRBD2 matches 13 bases. Germline CDR1 and CDR2: SNHLY and FYNNEI. This CDR3 comprises 14 residues. With 5 bases clipped from V and 4 bases from J, the junction kept 2 bases outside the gene matches. CDR3 nucleotides: TGTGCCAGCAGTTGGACTAGCGGGGGTTACGAGCAGTACTTC. It is translated as CASSWTSGGYEQYF.

The sample holds a few counts of this clonotype. J is TRBJ2-1 and V is TRBV3-1; weak D call: TRBD2 (7 bases). Trimming shortened V by 1 base and J by 8 bases, and 15 bases separated the two germline ends. CDR1 and CDR2 (germline): LGHDT, YNNKEL (reference sequence). The CDR3 has 15 amino acids. In DNA, the CDR3 is TGTGCCAGCAGCCAAGGAGTCGCGGGGGCGGATGAGCAGTTCTTC. It yields the protein CASSQGVAGADEQFF.

The chain employs TRBV2 and TRBJ2-3; D gene unclear. The CDR3 has 12 residues. CDR1 is SNHLY and CDR2 is FYNNEI in the germline V gene. Trimming removed 10 bases from V and 3 bases from J, with 11 bases in between. CDR3 DNA sequence: TGTGCCATCGCGACGGCGACAGATACGCAGTATTTT. It yields the protein CAIATATDTQYF.

This clonotype is a singleton in its sample. This chain connects TRBV29-1 to TRBJ2-3; maybe TRBD1 (6 bases). V lost 0 bases, J lost 5 bases, and 18 bases lay in between. CDR1 is SQVTM, CDR2 ANQGSEA, per germline. The CDR3 runs to 16 residues. The CDR3 loop reads CSVEDWGTTERDTQYF. The CDR3 region has the DNA TGCAGCGTTGAAGATTGGGGGACAACGGAGCGAGATACGCAGTATTTT.

This clonotype was seen more than once but under ten times. The chain has TRBV12-3 or TRBV12-4 and TRBJ2-7; tentative D call: TRBD1 (6 bases). The CDR3 runs 14 residues. V lost 5 bases to trimming and J lost 1 base, with 12 bases between them. The CDR3 loop is CASSARDTSYEQYF. DNA for the CDR3: TGTGCCAGCAGTGCCCGGGACACTTCCTACGAGCAGTACTTC.

The genes are TRBV6-1 and TRBJ1-4; the D is unclear. The V end was cut by 7 bases, the J end by 0 bases, with 15 bases between. This CDR3 comprises 16 residues. Germline V gene lookup returns CDR1 MNHNS and CDR2 SASEGT. CDR3 sequence reads: CASNDPLAATNEKLFF. For the CDR3, the DNA is TGTGCCAGCAACGACCCCCTTGCTGCAACTAATGAAAAACTGTTTTTT.

This clonotype was seen only a few times. The chain links TRBV27 to TRBJ2-7; D may be TRBD2 (5 bases). The CDR3 loop spans 16 amino acids. CDR1 MNHEY and CDR2 SMNVEV come from the germline V gene (reference sequence). V gave up 5 bases and J gave up 2 bases, with 19 bases separating them. As DNA, the CDR3 is TGTGCCAGCAGTCCCCTCCAGGCAACGGGGACCTACGAGCAGTACTTC. The encoded protein is CASSPLQATGTYEQYF.

This sequence joins TRBV27 and TRBJ1-4, with D unresolved. V lost 5 bases and J 8 bases, leaving 27 bases between the germline ends. The CDR3 spans 18 residues. CDR1 is MNHEY and CDR2 is SMNVEV in the germline V gene (reference sequence). The CDR3 sequence is CASSIRFLDQARREKLFF. Here the CDR3 DNA reads TGTGCCAGCAGTATCCGGTTCCTTGACCAGGCCCGACGAGAAAAACTGTTTTTT.

V usage is TRBV5-1 and J usage is TRBJ2-1; 7 positions agree with TRBD1. Trimming removed 4 bases from V and 7 bases from J; junction bases left unmatched: 11. The CDR3 runs 15 residues. Germline loops: CDR1 SGHRS, CDR2 YFSETQ. CDR3 sequence: CASSAERGLGNEQFF. The CDR3 DNA reads as TGCGCCAGCAGCGCCGAAAGGGGGCTCGGGAATGAGCAGTTCTTC. The variable domain in full, with the rest retrieved from reference TRBV5-1 and TRBJ2-1, is KAGVTQTPRYLIKTRGQQVTLSCSPISGHRSVSWYQQTPGQGLQFLFEYFSETQRNKGNFPGRFSGRQFSNSRSEMNVSTLELGDSALYLCASSAERGLGNEQFFGPGTRLTVL.

The rearrangement links TRBV28 to TRBJ2-1; D may be TRBD1 (5 bases). The germline V and J ends were trimmed by 4 bases and 5 bases, with 12 bases remaining between them. Germline CDR1 and CDR2: MDHEN and SYDVKM. The CDR3 covers 14 residues. The CDR3 loop is CASSSDRVNNEQFF. Written as DNA, the CDR3 is TGTGCCAGCAGTTCCGACAGAGTCAACAATGAGCAGTTCTTC.

This chain connects TRBV3-1 to TRBJ2-3, with D perhaps matching TRBD1 (7 bases). Germline V gives CDR1 LGHDT, CDR2 YNNKEL (reference sequence). The ends were cut back, 4 bases at V and 4 bases at J, with 12 bases in the middle. The CDR3 consists of 14 residues. The CDR3, as DNA: TGTGCCAGCAGCCCGACAGGGAGGTCAGATACGCAGTATTTT. Its translation: CASSPTGRSDTQYF.

This rearrangement joins TRBV29-1 to TRBJ2-1; tentatively, D is TRBD2 (5 bases). The CDR3 consists of 12 residues. Germline V gene data show CDR1 as SQVTM and CDR2 as ANQGSEA. The ends were cut back, 8 bases at V and 4 bases at J, with 12 bases in the middle. The CDR3 loop is CSPHRGYNEQFF. The CDR3 region has the DNA TGCAGCCCCCACCGGGGTTACAATGAGCAGTTCTTC.

The V gene is TRBV5-1, the J gene TRBJ2-7; a weak D match, TRBD1 (6 bases). The V gene's germline CDR1 is SGHRS and CDR2 YFSETQ. CDR3 length equals 14 residues. Trimming cost V 3 bases and J 6 bases, with 16 bases left between them. The CDR3 sequence is CASSYGTSRGEQYF. The DNA of the CDR3 is TGCGCCAGCAGCTACGGGACCTCCAGGGGCGAGCAGTACTTC.

The chain couples TRBV5-1 to TRBJ1-4; D ambiguous. V dropped 2 bases and J dropped 5 bases, with 10 bases sitting between them. CDR1 is SGHRS and CDR2 is YFSETQ in the germline V gene. CDR3 length: 14 residues. Here the CDR3 DNA reads TGCGCCAGCAGCTTTTATTCGGGGAATGAAAAACTGTTTTTT. Translating gives CASSFYSGNEKLFF. Variable domain in full (rest from reference TRBV5-1 and TRBJ1-4): KAGVTQTPRYLIKTRGQQVTLSCSPISGHRSVSWYQQTPGQGLQFLFEYFSETQRNKGNFPGRFSGRQFSNSRSEMNVSTLELGDSALYLCASSFYSGNEKLFFGSGTQLSVL.

This clonotype was counted between two and nine times. The chain employs TRBV29-1 and TRBJ2-1; 7 positions agree with TRBD1. Germline V gene lookup returns CDR1 SQVTM and CDR2 ANQGSEA. This CDR3 has 13 residues. Germline trimming cut 5 bases from V and 5 bases from J; bases unmatched to any gene: 6. The CDR3 sequence is CSVSGTVHNEQFF. DNA of the CDR3: TGCAGCGTTTCCGGGACAGTACACAATGAGCAGTTCTTC.

The table lists this clonotype with a few counts. The genes are TRBV20-1 and TRBJ1-1, with TRBD1 identical over 7 bases. Germline loops: CDR1 DFQATT, CDR2 SNEGSKA (reference sequence). V was pared by 2 bases and J by 3 bases, with 6 bases of the junction left unmatched. This CDR3 comprises 14 residues. The CDR3 loop is CSARIPGQHTEAFF. The CDR3 DNA follows: TGCAGTGCTAGAATACCGGGACAGCACACTGAAGCTTTCTTT.

The chain is built from TRBV6-6 and TRBJ1-5; D uncertain. Per the germline V gene, CDR1 is MNHNY and CDR2 is SVGAGI (reference sequence). The germline V and J ends were trimmed by 7 bases and 5 bases, with 9 bases remaining between them. CDR3 length: 12 residues. CDR3 protein: CASNKGDQPQHF. CDR3 nucleotide sequence: TGTGCCAGCAATAAGGGAGATCAGCCCCAGCATTTT.

The chain couples TRBV20-1 to TRBJ2-3, with D tentatively TRBD2 (6 bases). The CDR3 is made up of 13 amino acids. In germline, CDR1 is DFQATT, CDR2 SNEGSKA (reference sequence). Trimming took off 5 bases at V and 4 bases at J, with 13 bases between the two ends. Here the CDR3 reads CSASLPSADTQYF. CDR3 DNA sequence: TGCAGTGCTTCGCTACCTAGCGCAGATACGCAGTATTTT.

This chain uses TRBV6-1 with TRBJ2-7, with 10 bases fitting TRBD1. V was pared by 3 bases and J by 5 bases, with 16 bases of the junction left unmatched. Per germline, CDR1 MNHNS and CDR2 SASEGT. The CDR3 runs 18 residues. CDR3 amino acids: CASSDGLEDRGVLNEQYF. The CDR3 coding sequence is TGTGCCAGCAGTGACGGGTTGGAGGACAGGGGGGTTCTCAACGAGCAGTACTTC.

This clonotype was found a few times. The chain employs TRBV29-1 and TRBJ1-1; D ambiguous. Per germline, CDR1 SQVTM and CDR2 ANQGSEA. V was pared by 4 bases and J by 1 base, with 4 bases between. The CDR3 totals 11 residues. CDR3 bases: TGCAGCGTTGTAACGAACACTGAAGCTTTCTTT. Translating it yields CSVVTNTEAFF.

J is TRBJ2-3 and V is TRBV29-1; D is perhaps TRBD2 (5 bases). The CDR3 is 14 amino acids. Trimming removed 3 bases from V and 4 bases from J, with 14 bases in between. CDR1 and CDR2 from the germline V gene are SQVTM and ANQGSEA. The CDR3 protein is CSVDEGLRSDTQYF. Written as DNA, the CDR3 is TGCAGCGTTGATGAGGGCTTGAGGTCAGATACGCAGTATTTT.

This clonotype showed up just a few times. This chain connects TRBV5-5 to TRBJ2-1; 10 nucleotides agree with TRBD2. The V gene end was trimmed by 0 bases and the J gene end by 2 bases; junction bases not matched to a gene: 8. The CDR3 is made up of 18 amino acids. Germline lookup yields CDR1 SGHKS and CDR2 YYEKEE (reference sequence). CDR3: CASSLEREGLIAYNEQFF. The CDR3, as DNA: TGTGCCAGCAGCTTGGAGCGGGAGGGCCTCATTGCCTACAATGAGCAGTTCTTC.

Only a few counts were recorded for this clonotype. The V call is TRBV20-1, the J call TRBJ2-5, with 12 nucleotides matching TRBD2. This CDR3 is built from 15 residues. CDR1 is DFQATT and CDR2 is SNEGSKA in the germline V gene (reference sequence). With V trimmed by 6 bases and J by 5 bases, 10 bases remained unmatched. DNA of the CDR3: TGCAGTGCCAGGCGGACTAGCGGGACAGGGGAGACCCAGTACTTC. Translating gives CSARRTSGTGETQYF.

This clonotype has only a few counts. The chain links TRBV6-6 to TRBJ1-6; D possibly corresponds to TRBD1 (5 bases). Looked up from germline, CDR1 is MNHNY and CDR2 is SVGAGI (reference sequence). The germline V and J ends were trimmed by 2 bases and 9 bases, with 11 bases remaining between them. The CDR3 covers 14 residues. In DNA, the CDR3 is TGTGCCAGCAGTTACGGCAGGGAACCTTCACCCCTCCACTTT. Translated, it gives CASSYGREPSPLHF.

This clonotype has more than one count but fewer than ten. The V call is TRBV9, the J call TRBJ2-7, with 12 bases lining up with TRBD2. The CDR3 is made up of 16 amino acids. V dropped 0 bases and J dropped 0; count of bases not matched to a gene: 1. The germline CDR1 and CDR2 sequences are SGDLS and YYNGEE. In DNA form, the CDR3 reads TGTGCCAGCAGCGTAGGGGGACTAGCGGGCTCCTACGAGCAGTACTTC. Its translation: CASSVGGLAGSYEQYF. Full variable domain (outside the CDR3, taken from reference TRBV9 and TRBJ2-7): DSGVTQTPKHLITATGQRVTLRCSPRSGDLSVYWYQQSLDQGLQFLIQYYNGEERAKGNILERFSAQQFPDLHSELNLSSLELGDSALYFCASSVGGLAGSYEQYFGPGTRLTVT.

V gene TRBV29-1 combines with J gene TRBJ2-1; TRBD2 matches at 7 bases. After removal of 5 bases from V and 4 bases from J, the junction contained 11 bases not matched to a gene. Looked up from germline, CDR1 is SQVTM and CDR2 is ANQGSEA. This CDR3 has 15 amino acids. The CDR3 region has the DNA TGCAGCGTTCCCCATGGCGGGAGCCGGTACAATGAGCAGTTCTTC. Its translation is CSVPHGGSRYNEQFF.

This clonotype occurred a few times. The chain employs TRBV29-1 and TRBJ2-1, with no clear D. CDR3 size: 13 residues. In germline, CDR1 is SQVTM, CDR2 ANQGSEA. The germline V and J ends were trimmed by 6 bases and 0 bases, with 9 bases remaining between them. CDR3 amino acids: CSVRSSSYNEQFF. Written as DNA, the CDR3 is TGCAGCGTCCGATCGAGCTCCTACAATGAGCAGTTCTTC.

The J gene is TRBJ2-1, the V gene TRBV5-6; TRBD2 might be the D (5 bases). Germline values: CDR1 SGHDT, CDR2 YYEEEE. The CDR3 consists of 16 residues. V was pared by 4 bases and J by 4 bases, with 18 bases between. CDR3 sequence (DNA): TGTGCCAGCAGCAGTAAGGGAGCTAGAAGTTACAATGAGCAGTTCTTC. Its translation is CASSSKGARSYNEQFF.

This clonotype was detected a few times. The chain recombines TRBV29-1 with TRBJ1-2; the match to TRBD1 covers 8 bases. Per germline, CDR1 SQVTM and CDR2 ANQGSEA. The CDR3 sequence is 14 residues long. V shed 6 bases, J shed 6 bases, and the junction held 12 bases outside the gene matches. CDR3 in DNA: TGCAGCGTCCTATCGACAGGGGAGAGAGATGGCTACACCTTC. Its protein product is CSVLSTGERDGYTF.